This T cell receptor (beta chain) was found in a study of T cell repertoires in cytomegalovirus infection. In regard to this clonotype: Antigen unknown.

The CDR3 spans 13 residues. Germline V CDR1 and CDR2: GTSNPN, SVGIG (reference sequence). With V trimmed by 1 base and J by 12 bases, 11 bases remained unmatched. TCRdb called the reads again in MiXCR, with one record for every CDR3 protein. The sample holds hundreds of thousands of distinct CDR3 sequences; roughly 33% are singletons and the top ten take 15% to 20%. The chain employs TRBV30 and TRBJ1-1; 7 nucleotides line up with TRBD1. The sequence was collected from a human donor in good health (CMV status not recorded). Some clones in this sample may be carry-over from other donors' samples. The sequences come from cultured PBMCs, collected from culture after CMV antigen stimulation. CDR3 DNA: TGTGCCTGGAGTGGATCAGGGGGTACCTCTCCTTTCTTT. As protein: CAWSGSGGTSPFF.